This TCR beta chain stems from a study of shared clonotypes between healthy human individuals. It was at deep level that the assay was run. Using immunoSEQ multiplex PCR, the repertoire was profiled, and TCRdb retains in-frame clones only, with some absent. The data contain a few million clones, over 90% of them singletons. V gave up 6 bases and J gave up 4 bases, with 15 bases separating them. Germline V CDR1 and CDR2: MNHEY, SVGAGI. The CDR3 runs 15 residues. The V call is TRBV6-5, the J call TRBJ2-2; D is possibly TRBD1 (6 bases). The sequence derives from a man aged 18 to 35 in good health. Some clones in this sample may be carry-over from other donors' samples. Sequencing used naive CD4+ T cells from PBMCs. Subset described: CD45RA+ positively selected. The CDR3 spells CASSRNRDRTGELFF. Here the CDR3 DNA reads TGTGCCAGCAGCAGAAACAGGGATCGCACCGGGGAGCTGTTTTTT.